This T cell receptor beta chain was sequenced for a study of CD8 T cells in Susac syndrome (dated 2019 in TCRdb). At the level of the whole study: Among the Susac syndrome patients who were sequenced, clinically active disease was present in more than five and clinical remission was observed in eight or nine. Repertoire sequencing was used to test whether CD8+ T cell activation and differentiation in Susac syndrome was antigen driven. At blood withdrawal, Susac syndrome patients were therapy-naive, treated with corticosteroids (with IVIg additionally given to some), or treated with IVIg alone. Overall study results and their limits: The number of individuals in the TCR sequencing and HLA analysis was recognized as being relatively small. In patients with Susac syndrome, the CD4+ T cell repertoire showed no detectable clonal expansion.

Peripheral blood CD8+ and CD4+ T cells from healthy donors, Susac syndrome patients and multiple sclerosis patients were profiled using high-throughput TCR beta sequencing. Susac syndrome patients met recently defined diagnostic criteria for definite or probable disease. CD8+ TEMRA cells were enriched by FACS, while bulk CD8+ and CD4+ T cells were purified by magnetic negative isolation. Blood was collected in EDTA tubes and processed within 24 hours, with PBMCs isolated through density gradient centrifugation. PBMCs intended for TCR sequencing were frozen in liquid nitrogen and were later thawed in a 37 degrees C water bath. Purity of sorted or isolated CD4+, CD8+ and CD8+ TEMRA cells was at least 90%. Measured from the cysteine to the phenylalanine, the CDR3 is 16 residues long. Here the CDR3 DNA is all that survives: 48 bases in frame from base 1. According to the germline V gene, CDR1 reads SGHRS and CDR2 reads YFSETQ. Between the V and J ends, shortened by 5 bases and 7 bases respectively, the junction contains 25 bases.

This clonotype appeared a single time. Its antigen specificity is not known. Per-base qualities were not stored, and no clone one base away is much larger. On its own, one read is weak support. RNA was extracted using the RNeasy kit, and roughly 0.45 to 1 microgram was reverse transcribed with random hexamers. The immunoSEQ multiplex PCR assay, covering 54 Vbeta and 13 Jbeta segments, was used to amplify TCR beta CDR3 regions. Bias from PCR amplification was corrected by using a synthetic template baseline for primer optimization and for computational correction. Under the source paper's analysis protocol: Reads were assigned to V, D and J genes according to IMGT and analyzed in immunoSEQ Analyzer, with only productive sequences retained. To calculate clonality, Shannon entropy was normalized by log2 of the number of productive unique sequences and then subtracted from one. For each patient and control, public and private clones were evaluated among the 100 most prevalent clones. Clones were defined as Susac-specific when absent from the healthy and MS cohorts, from 1,000 to 1,100 published viral clones and from other ImmuneACCESS disease sequences. TCRdb passed the public sequencing reads through fastp at Q25 and MiXCR, retaining productive beta sequences. Rows matching on CDR3 protein sequence are summarized as one entry with the most common DNA and genes. The V and J calls and clone size come from TCRdb's table, not from the authors' own analysis. The sample table lists approximately 150,000 distinct CDR3 sequences, 90% to 96% of them with a count of one. 0.065% to 0.1% of the sample goes to the ten largest clones.

Recombination linked TRBV5-1 to TRBJ2-7; D gene: possibly TRBD2, on 6 matching bases. Sequencing was performed on CD4+ T cells from PBMCs. The receptor was derived from a human donor with Susac syndrome. The CDR3 region: CASSQNPGPQAGEQYF. The bases read TGCGCCAGCAGTCAGAATCCGGGACCTCAGGCGGGAGAGCAGTACTTC.